The entry that follows covers one TCR beta chain sequence. No antigen is known for it. Mismatch with germline at one junction end may stem from a read error. This entry comes from a study of T cells in Graves' hyperthyroidism and ophthalmopathy. The CDR3 runs to 15 residues. CDR1 and CDR2 from the germline V gene are GTSNPN and SVGIG (reference sequence). Amplification of TCR beta CDR3 regions was performed using RNA transcripts as template. The TCR CDR3 first-round RT-PCR relied on the HTBI primer set. TCRdb processed the multiplex PCR reads anew with MiXCR; each CDR3 protein has one entry. Of about 600,000 distinct CDR3 sequences in the sample, 14% were seen once. Overall study findings and caveats: Ophthalmopathy stood apart from stable hyperthyroidism in a 13 V-J model.

The specimen was blood. This receptor was obtained from a woman under 30 with Graves' ophthalmopathy. The genes are TRBV30 and TRBJ1-3; D gene uncertain. The CDR3 DNA sequence: TGTGCCTGGAGTACCCCTCTGATATCTGGAAACACCATACATTTT. Translated: CAWSTPLISGNTIHF.